The next 24 T cell receptor beta chains were all read from a single sample in a study of cytomegalovirus exposure and HLA in healthy donors. 13 Jbeta primers and 60 Vbeta primers were used for the PCR. Measured with immunoSEQ multiplex PCR; TCRdb has only the in-frame clones, and not every one. Of approximately 110,000 clones listed, under 70% are singletons. Sequenced material: PBMCs. These receptors all stem from a young man in good health and CMV-seropositive.

This chain uses TRBV18 with TRBJ1-6; 7 bases match TRBD1. The CDR3 is 16 residues long. The J segment lost 2 bases and the V segment lost 3 bases, leaving 4 bases of the junction unmatched. CDR1 and CDR2 (germline): KGHSH, LQKENI. CDR3 sequence reads: CASSPTGTAYNSPLHF. In nucleotides, the CDR3 is TGTGCCAGCTCACCCACCGGGACAGCCTATAATTCACCCCTCCACTTT.

The V gene is TRBV30, the J gene TRBJ1-3; perhaps TRBD1 as D (6 bases). V lost 7 bases and J 2 bases, leaving 9 bases between the germline ends. This CDR3 has 12 residues. Germline V lookup: CDR1 GTSNPN, CDR2 SVGIG (reference sequence). The CDR3 sequence is CALQGAGNTIYF. The CDR3 region has the DNA TGTGCCTTACAGGGAGCTGGAAACACCATATATTTT.

The table lists this clone with a count of one. This chain links TRBV6-5 with TRBJ2-7; 7 bases align to TRBD2. V was clipped by 0 bases and J by 4 bases; unmatched bases: 6. Per germline, CDR1 MNHEY and CDR2 SVGAGI. The CDR3 has 15 residues. CDR3 sequence reads: CASSYSGSGGYEQYV. Written as DNA, the CDR3 is TGTGCCAGCAGTTACTCCGGCTCCGGGGGGTACGAGCAGTACGTC.

This rearrangement joins TRBV4-1 to TRBJ2-3; possibly TRBD2 for D (6 bases). With 1 base removed from V and 5 bases from J, the gap between germline ends came to 19 bases. The CDR3 sequence is 17 residues long. Germline lookup yields CDR1 MGHRA and CDR2 YSYEKL. CDR3 DNA: TGCGCCAGCAGCCAAGGCCAGACTAGATATGTCGGAGATACGCAGTATTTT. Translated: CASSQGQTRYVGDTQYF.

The CDR3 DNA is TGTGCCAGCAGCGATCTACAGGGGGCGGTGAACACTGAAGCTTTCTTT. This translates into CASSDLQGAVNTEAFF. The chain carries TRBV11-2 and TRBJ1-1; 9 bases match TRBD1. From germline, CDR1 is SGHAT and CDR2 FQNNGV. V was pared by 5 bases and J by 0 bases, with 7 bases of the junction left unmatched. The CDR3 has 16 residues.

This clone was observed a handful of times. The V gene is TRBV15, the J gene TRBJ2-4; TRBD2 matches 14 bases. Germline V CDR1 and CDR2: LNHNV, YYDKDF (reference sequence). The CDR3 consists of 17 residues. V lost 1 base to trimming and J lost 6 bases; unmatched junction nucleotides: 5. This CDR3 reads CATSRVGLAGVVNIQYF. CDR3 nucleotides: TGTGCCACCAGCAGAGTGGGACTAGCGGGAGTAGTAAACATTCAGTACTTC. The variable domain in full, with the rest retrieved from reference TRBV15 and TRBJ2-4, is DAMVIQNPRYQVTQFGKPVTLSCSQTLNHNVMYWYQQKSSQAPKLLFHYYDKDFNNEADTPDNFQSRRPNTSFCFLDIRSPGLGDTAMYLCATSRVGLAGVVNIQYFGAGTRLSVL.

The rearrangement joins TRBV18 to TRBJ1-6, with 9 bases lining up with TRBD1. The CDR3 totals 13 residues. Trimming cost V 6 bases and J 9 bases; bases outside gene matches: 3. Germline CDR1 reads KGHSH; CDR2 reads LQKENI. CDR3 protein: CASSPGQGSPLHF. The CDR3 DNA reads TGTGCCAGCTCGCCGGGACAGGGTTCACCCCTCCACTTT.

V and J are TRBV7-9 and TRBJ1-2, with D hard to call. In germline, CDR1 is SEHNR, CDR2 FQNEAQ (reference sequence). The CDR3 sequence is 12 residues long. V was cut by 5 bases and J by 8 bases, with 12 bases left in between. The CDR3 spells CASSQQAGGYTF. CDR3 bases: TGTGCCAGCAGCCAGCAGGCAGGAGGCTACACCTTC.

The rearrangement uses TRBV5-1 and TRBJ1-4, with D maybe TRBD1 (6 bases). CDR3 length equals 18 residues. CDR1 is SGHRS, CDR2 YFSETQ, per germline. With 0 bases removed from V and 0 bases from J, the gap between germline ends came to 15 bases. The CDR3 here is CASSLVGGGDATNEKLFF. CDR3 DNA sequence: TGCGCCAGCAGCTTGGTCGGGGGGGGCGATGCAACTAATGAAAAACTGTTTTTT.

This chain uses TRBV5-6 with TRBJ2-3; D may be TRBD2 (5 bases). The ends were cut back, 4 bases at V and 1 base at J, with 7 bases in the middle. Germline CDR1 and CDR2: SGHDT and YYEEEE. The CDR3 extends over 13 amino acids. CDR3 region: CASSVGGTDTQYF. The CDR3 bases are TGTGCCAGCAGCGTGGGAGGCACAGATACGCAGTATTTT.

This rearrangement joins TRBV7-2 to TRBJ1-2; D is ambiguous. The CDR3 runs to 14 residues. V shed 5 bases and J shed 3 bases, with 13 bases lying between them. The germline gives CDR1 SGHTA, CDR2 FQGNSA. This CDR3 reads CASSLPGPYYGYTF. In nucleotides, the CDR3 is TGTGCCAGCAGCCTCCCTGGGCCATACTATGGCTACACCTTC. The full variable domain, completed using reference TRBV7-2 and TRBJ1-2, is GAGVSQSPSNKVTEKGKDVELRCDPISGHTALYWYRQSLGQGLEFLIYFQGNSAPDKSGLPSDRFSAERTGGSVSTLTIQRTQQEDSAVYLCASSLPGPYYGYTFGSGTRLTVV.

The V gene is TRBV11-3, the J gene TRBJ2-1; 9 bases map to TRBD2. Germline-derived CDR1 and CDR2 are SGHNT and YENEEA. The CDR3 has 16 residues. Trimming cost V 5 bases and J 6 bases; bases outside gene matches: 11. The CDR3 bases are TGTGCCAGCAGCCCCTTTAGCGGGAGATTTGGCAATGAGCAGTTCTTC. Its translation: CASSPFSGRFGNEQFF.

The J gene is TRBJ1-3, the V gene TRBV27; D unresolved. There are 18 residues in the CDR3. Trimming removed 2 bases at V and 0 bases at J, with 17 bases between. CDR1 MNHEY and CDR2 SMNVEV come from the germline V gene (reference sequence). Here the CDR3 reads CASSLTPWNRRSGNTIYF. In nucleotides, the CDR3 is TGTGCCAGCAGTTTAACCCCGTGGAACAGACGCTCTGGAAACACCATATATTTT.

This sequence joins TRBV7-8 and TRBJ1-1, with 7 positions matching TRBD1. V lost 5 bases, J lost 0 bases, and 6 bases stayed unmatched. CDR1 and CDR2 (germline): SGHVS, FQNEAQ. The CDR3 has 15 amino acids. The CDR3 DNA is TGTGCCAGCAGCCCCAGGGACAGCATGAACACTGAAGCTTTCTTT. It yields the protein CASSPRDSMNTEAFF. The variable domain in full, completed from reference TRBV7-8 and TRBJ1-1, reads GAGVSQSPRYKVAKRGQDVALRCDPISGHVSLFWYQQALGQGPEFLTYFQNEAQLDKSGLPSDRFFAERPEGSVSTLKIQRTQQEDSAVYLCASSPRDSMNTEAFFGQGTRLTVV.

This clone showed up just a few times. The V gene is TRBV2, the J gene TRBJ2-4; 12 nucleotides align to TRBD1. V lost 6 bases, J lost 0 bases, and 21 bases stayed unmatched. The length of the CDR3 is 22 residues. CDR1 SNHLY and CDR2 FYNNEI come from the germline V gene. CDR3 coding DNA: TGTGCCAGCAGACCCAGAGGCGGGACAGGGGGCCAGGGCCCAATAGCCAAAAACATTCAGTACTTC. Translated, it gives CASRPRGGTGGQGPIAKNIQYF.

The CDR3, as DNA: TGTGCCAGTCCGGGGGGGAGGAGACAGGGGGCCGATAAAAACACTGAAGCTTTCTTT. It encodes CASPGGRRQGADKNTEAFF. V is TRBV28 and J is TRBJ1-1; TRBD1 matches at 10 bases. J was trimmed by 2 bases and V by 9 bases; bases with no gene match: 21. Germline CDR1 and CDR2: MDHEN and SYDVKM. This CDR3 region has 19 residues.

Comments on this clone: Other DNA variants within this sample encode the same CDR3. This sequence joins TRBV29-1 and TRBJ1-1; 8 nucleotides agree with TRBD1. The germline gives CDR1 SQVTM, CDR2 ANQGSEA. V was clipped by 6 bases and J by 1 base; unmatched bases: 1. CDR3 length: 12 residues. The CDR3 DNA reads as TGCAGCGTCGGACAGGGGAACACTGAAGCTTTCTTT. Translating gives CSVGQGNTEAFF.

The rearrangement joins TRBV2 to TRBJ1-2; D perhaps matches TRBD1 (6 bases). The CDR3 consists of 14 residues. The ends were cut back, 7 bases at V and 0 bases at J, with 12 bases in the middle. The germline V gene encodes CDR1 SNHLY and CDR2 FYNNEI. CDR3 region: CASTRGHSNYGYTF. CDR3 nucleotides: TGTGCCAGCACCCGGGGACACTCTAACTATGGCTACACCTTC.

The chain's CDR3 is CASSKEDLTSTEAFF. CDR3 nucleotide sequence: TGTGCCAGCAGCAAGGAGGACTTAACGAGCACTGAAGCTTTCTTT. V gene TRBV21-1 combines with J gene TRBJ1-1. TRBV21-1 is deemed a pseudogene. The CDR3 contains 15 residues.

The gene calls are TRBV7-9 and TRBJ2-5; 8 bases agree with TRBD2. CDR1 is SEHNR, CDR2 FQNEAQ, per germline (reference sequence). This CDR3 is 15 amino acids long. Trimming at V came to 3 bases and at J to 1 base, leaving 4 bases not matched to a gene. DNA of the CDR3: TGTGCCAGCAGCTTCTCGGCGGGGGGCCAAGAGACCCAGTACTTC. As protein: CASSFSAGGQETQYF.

The chain recombines TRBV5-1 with TRBJ1-2, with 11 bases that match TRBD1. The CDR3 has 18 residues. V gave up 3 bases and J gave up 6 bases; unmatched junction bases: 16. The germline CDR1 and CDR2 sequences are SGHRS and YFSETQ. CDR3 sequence: CASSSGFLGQGDSHGYTF. The CDR3, as DNA: TGCGCCAGCAGCTCGGGGTTTTTGGGACAGGGGGATTCTCATGGCTACACCTTC. Combining the CDR3 with reference TRBV5-1 and TRBJ1-2 gives the whole variable domain KAGVTQTPRYLIKTRGQQVTLSCSPISGHRSVSWYQQTPGQGLQFLFEYFSETQRNKGNFPGRFSGRQFSNSRSEMNVSTLELGDSALYLCASSSGFLGQGDSHGYTFGSGTRLTVV.

This clone has just a few counts. The genes are TRBV10-1 and TRBJ1-5, with 9 bases lining up with TRBD1. This CDR3 comprises 17 residues. The junction had 10 bases not matched to a gene; V was cut back by 7 bases and J by 0 bases. Germline lookup yields CDR1 WNHNN and CDR2 SYGVQD (reference sequence). For the CDR3, the DNA is TGCGCCAGCACCCCGGGACAGGGTAATTTTAGCAATCAGCCCCAGCATTTT. Amino acid sequence: CASTPGQGNFSNQPQHF.

The CDR3 protein is CASSIMTASNEKLFF. CDR3 nucleotides: TGTGCCAGTAGTATCATGACAGCCTCTAATGAAAAACTGTTTTTT. The chain uses TRBV19 and TRBJ1-4; TRBD1 is a possible D gene (5 bases). CDR1 and CDR2 from the germline V gene are LNHDA and SQIVND (reference sequence). The CDR3 has 15 amino acids. V lost 3 bases and J lost 3, with 11 bases in between.

The genes are TRBV29-1 and TRBJ1-3; D remains ambiguous. The germline CDR1 and CDR2 sequences are SQVTM and ANQGSEA. Trimming took off 5 bases at V and 1 base at J, with 15 bases between the two ends. This CDR3 contains 15 residues. The CDR3 DNA sequence: TGCAGCGTTCTAATATTGAAGTATTCTGGAAACACCATATATTTT. Its protein is CSVLILKYSGNTIYF.